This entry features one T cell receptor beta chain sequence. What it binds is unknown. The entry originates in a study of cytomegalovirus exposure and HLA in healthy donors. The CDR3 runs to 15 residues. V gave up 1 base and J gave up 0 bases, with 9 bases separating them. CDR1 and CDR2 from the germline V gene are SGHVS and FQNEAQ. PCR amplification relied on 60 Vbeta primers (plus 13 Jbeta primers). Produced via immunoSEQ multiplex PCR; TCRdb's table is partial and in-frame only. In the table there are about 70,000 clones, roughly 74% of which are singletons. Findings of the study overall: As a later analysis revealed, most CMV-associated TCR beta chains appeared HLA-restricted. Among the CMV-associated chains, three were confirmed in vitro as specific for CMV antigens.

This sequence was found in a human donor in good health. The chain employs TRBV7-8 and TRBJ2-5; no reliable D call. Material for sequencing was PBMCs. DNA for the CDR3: TGTGCCAGCAGCTTAGATTCCGACTACCAAGAGACCCAGTACTTC. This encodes CASSLDSDYQETQYF.